This T cell receptor beta chain was sequenced for a study of blood T cell repertoires in COVID-19. For the study at large: Both acute and convalescent COVID-19 samples were obtained from the United States, Italy and Spain.

In the study's own analysis: Researchers report that nucleated cell counts were estimated from reference gene primer amplification. Generated by immunoSEQ multiplex PCR, the TCRdb table keeps only in-frame clones and is missing some. For V, J and clone size, that table is used; D and trimming come from the DNA. Here the sample spans approximately 52,000 clones, 86% being singletons. Trimming at V came to 5 bases and at J to 2 bases, leaving 8 bases not matched to a gene. CDR3 length equals 16 residues. Germline V CDR1 and CDR2: SGHVS, FQNEAQ. The TCR sequence derives from a man aged 55 to 70 with acute or convalescent COVID-19. The sequencing sample was made of peripheral blood. The chain couples TRBV7-8 to TRBJ1-3, with TRBD1 matching 8 bases. The CDR3 region is CASSPDRASTGNTIYF. The CDR3, as DNA: TGTGCCAGCAGCCCGGACAGGGCCTCAACTGGAAACACCATATATTTT.